This T cell receptor beta chain was identified in a study of blood T cells in healthy people across ages. General study points: Without sorted subsets, naive and antigen-experienced compartments could not be conclusively compared. TCR beta diversity tracked closely with naive T cell percentage.

The use of a sample-barcoded 5' primer and a J-beta primer mix characterized a second PCR of roughly 7 to 11 cycles. TCRdb ran MiXCR on the 5' RACE reads and lists one entry per CDR3 protein. The table has 650,000 to 1,000,000 distinct CDR3 sequences, more than 35% seen once. Donors ranged from about 6 to 95 years old and were healthy Caucasians in Russia. PBMCs were isolated at a quantity of at least 6 million per sample. This clonotype was observed a few times. Its antigen is as yet unknown. Germline assignment: CDR1 ENHRY and CDR2 SYGVKD. Trimming stripped 8 bases from V and 1 base from J, with 7 bases between. The CDR3 totals 12 residues.

The sample consisted of blood. V and J are TRBV10-3 and TRBJ2-3; weak D call: TRBD2 (5 bases). The clonotype comes from an elderly man in good health. The CDR3 DNA is TGTGCCATCTATAGCGGCACAGATACGCAGTATTTT. Encoded protein: CAIYSGTDTQYF.